The rows below give T cell receptor beta chains drawn from one sample of a study of blood T cells in healthy people across ages. TCRdb independently ran MiXCR on the 5' RACE reads; one entry per CDR3 protein. The sample holds fewer than 1.5 million distinct CDR3 sequences, 42% seen once. The specimen was blood. All receptors come from a woman in her late teens or twenties in good health. The CDR3 runs from the conserved cysteine through the conserved F or W. D genes are given only for firm matches. Expanded clones are given a class, and other clones once, few, many or no size at all.

j_call,v_call,clone_size,d_call,cdr3_aa,cdr3_nt
TRBJ2-5,TRBV9,-,TRBD2,CASSAASGGEETQYF,TGTGCCAGCAGCGCGGCTAGCGGGGGGGAAGAGACCCAGTACTTC
TRBJ2-1,TRBV28,few,-,CATQTTAVYNEQFF,TGTGCCACGCAAACGACAGCTGTCTACAATGAGCAGTTCTTC
TRBJ1-1,TRBV2,once,-,CASRPPWGNTEAFF,TGTGCCAGCAGGCCCCCGTGGGGGAACACTGAAGCTTTCTTT
TRBJ2-4,TRBV14,-,-,CASSRTNVGIQYF,TGTGCCAGCAGCCGGACAAATGTGGGCATTCAGTACTTC
TRBJ1-2,TRBV9,many,-,CASSSPGRFYGYTF,TGTGCCAGCAGCTCCCCGGGCCGATTCTATGGCTACACCTTC
TRBJ2-3,TRBV7-2,-,-,CASSLSWGTDTQYF,TGTGCCAGCAGCCTGTCATGGGGCACAGATACGCAGTATTTT
TRBJ2-1,TRBV12-3/TRBV12-4,few,TRBD1,CASSQGQGANNEQFF,TGTGCCAGCAGCCAGGGACAGGGGGCGAACAATGAGCAGTTCTTC
TRBJ2-4,TRBV7-6,few,-,CASSLSGLVPDIQYF,TGTGCCAGCAGCCTCTCCGGACTCGTACCAGACATTCAGTACTTC
TRBJ1-3,TRBV2,-,-,CASKTEVSGNTIYF,TGTGCCAGCAAGACAGAAGTCTCTGGAAACACCATATATTTT
TRBJ2-5,TRBV6-5,-,TRBD2,CASSYGLGGETQYF,TGTGCCAGCAGTTACGGTCTGGGAGGGGAGACCCAGTACTTC
TRBJ2-5,TRBV6-2/TRBV6-3,few,-,CASSYGKRETQYF,TGTGCCAGCAGTTACGGAAAGCGTGAGACCCAGTACTTC